This T cell receptor (beta chain) was captured by sequencing in a study of T-cell reconstitution after alpha-beta-depleted transplantation in children. The CDR3 length is 15 residues. Germline V lookup: CDR1 SGHRS, CDR2 YFSETQ. V lost 0 bases and J lost 1, with 8 bases in between. Unique molecular identifiers were incorporated into the prepared TCRbeta library. TCRdb reprocessed the PCR reads via MiXCR and lists one record per CDR3 protein. This sample carries almost 500,000 distinct CDR3 sequences, about 12% of them seen once, and the ten largest clones take approximately 5.4%. There are a few counts of this clonotype.

The receptor comes from a human donor who donated a stem cell graft to a child with combined immunodeficiency. The rearrangement links TRBV5-1 to TRBJ2-1; D unresolved. The starting material was PBMCs from the stem cell graft donor, obtained from the stem cell graft. In nucleotides, the CDR3 is TGCGCCAGCAGCTTGGTAGGGCCTTCCTACAATGAGCAGTTCTTC. Its protein is CASSLVGPSYNEQFF.